The 4 T cell receptor beta chains below come from one sample, sequenced in a study of blood T cell repertoires in COVID-19. The protocol was immunoSEQ multiplex PCR, while the TCRdb copy is restricted to in-frame clones and leaves out a portion. This table holds about 310,000 clones, more than 75% found once. The sample taken for sequencing was peripheral blood. The receptor source for this set is a man aged 45-65 years with active or convalescent COVID-19.

This clone was detected only once. The chain couples TRBV19 to TRBJ2-6, with D uncertain. From germline, CDR1 is LNHDA and CDR2 SQIVND (reference sequence). Trimming took 9 bases from V and 0 from J, leaving 9 bases between them. There are 14 residues in the CDR3. This chain's CDR3 is CASLPSSGANVLTF. CDR3 DNA: TGTGCCAGCCTCCCCTCCTCTGGGGCCAACGTCCTGACTTTC.

The CDR3, as DNA: TGTGCCAGCAGCTTGGCGACAGGTTACCTCACAGATACGCAGTATTTT. This encodes CASSLATGYLTDTQYF. The chain has TRBV5-8 and TRBJ2-3; D may be TRBD1 (6 bases). CDR1 SGHTS and CDR2 YDEGEE come from the germline V gene. This CDR3 spans 16 amino acids. The V end was cut by 0 bases, the J end by 2 bases, with 13 bases between. Full variable domain (remainder filled in from reference TRBV5-8 and TRBJ2-3): EAGVTQSPTHLIKTRGQQATLRCSPISGHTSVYWYQQALGLGLQFLLWYDEGEERNRGNFPPRFSGRQFPNYSSELNVNALELEDSALYLCASSLATGYLTDTQYFGPGTRLTVL.

This chain connects TRBV7-3 to TRBJ2-1, with TRBD2 matching 13 bases. V gave up 5 bases and J gave up 8 bases; unmatched junction bases: 9. Germline CDR1 reads SGHTA; CDR2 reads FQGTGA. The CDR3 totals 16 residues. CDR3 residues: CASSPGLAGLGDEQFF. Here the CDR3 DNA reads TGTGCCAGCAGCCCGGGACTAGCGGGACTGGGCGATGAGCAGTTCTTC.

The CDR3 protein is CASSLLQGQPQHF. DNA for the CDR3: TGTGCCAGCAGTCTACTCCAGGGCCAGCCCCAGCATTTT. V and J are TRBV6-5 and TRBJ1-5; a weak D match, TRBD1 (5 bases). Per germline, CDR1 MNHEY and CDR2 SVGAGI. The CDR3 totals 13 residues. V shed 5 bases and J shed 7 bases, with 12 bases lying between them.